This T cell receptor (beta chain) was retrieved from a study of cytomegalovirus exposure and HLA in healthy donors listed by TCRdb under 2017. Regarding the research as a whole: According to an earlier analysis of a few hundred of the donors, 150 million to 200 million T cells yielded roughly 110 million unique TCR beta sequences and around 280 Gb of sequence data. Roughly 300 gigabases of sequencing data and tens of millions of unique TCR sequences made up an early release that covered approximately 650 HLA-typed donors. Of the 300 to 500 genotyped donors, roughly 80% were placed in the genetic ancestry cluster associated with self-reported Caucasian donors. The study was designed to test whether signatures of past pathogen exposure could be identified by cataloging public T cell receptors. The study used immunosequencing to profile the T cell repertoires of approximately 650 subjects and linked those repertoires to cytomegalovirus serostatus. In addition to the first cohort of hundreds of subjects, a separate validation cohort of 130 or so different subjects was used. To predict cytomegalovirus infection status, the study combined high-throughput TCR immunosequencing, statistical association of individual TCRs with disease status, and machine learning. In a later analysis, previously published TCR beta repertoires from several hundred donors were re-analyzed and high-resolution HLA genotyping was added so that TCR occurrence patterns could be studied. The later analysis used no new phenotypic data to find candidate immune exposures, relying instead on TCR beta sequences and their occurrence across donors. An earlier analysis of approximately 630 of the donors applied high-throughput TCR beta sequencing to assess whether each TCR beta V gene segment acted as functional or pseudogenic. Donor age, sex, ethnicity and CMV serostatus were compiled together with the repertoire data. Genome-wide SNP genotypes for about 60% of the 666 donors were used in a later genetic analysis, which treated that subset as a discovery cohort. All discovery cohort repertoires had been generated on a single sequencing platform. Both class I and class II loci were covered by HLA typing, at four-digit resolution. The number of donors typed differed by locus, with 629-630 for A, B, C, DRB1 and DQB1, over 500 for DQA1, approximately 570 for DPA1, and some 450 for DPB1. Roughly five DR-DQ haplotypes were handled as single units for association and clustering, since linkage in the cohort was strong. Among around 400 genotyped donors of the cohort, an average of roughly 230,000 unique TCR beta nucleotide sequences was sequenced per donor, of which roughly 17% were non-productive.

On the study overall, not on this receptor specifically: In a later analysis, the rate of TCR association differed among HLA loci, with DRB1 alleles having the most associated TCRs and HLA-C alleles having the fewest. In a later analysis, several top co-occurrence clusters were reported to appear linked to parvovirus B19, influenza, CMV and Epstein-Barr virus. Over 15 rarely observed V segments, including chromosome 9 orphons, were excluded from the earlier analysis of some 590 of the donors because counts were too low. Because HLA typing was missing for some donors at each locus, association tests included only the typed subset. Broadly in line with IMGT annotations, most TCR beta V segments showed up in productive rearrangements about 90% or about 30% of the time in an earlier analysis of approximately 600 of the donors. Sequencing depth was assumed to be roughly uniform across donors in the presence/absence analyses, though that assumption may not hold. Cytomegalovirus status was reported to be diagnosed by the classifier with high specificity and sensitivity in both the original and validation cohorts. In this cohort, only TCR beta chains were sequenced, and detectable features were limited by the absence of alpha or paired-chain data. In the study, around 150 TCR beta chains were listed as associated with cytomegalovirus. A later genetic analysis reported fewer N-insertions in productive TCRs among donors in an Asian-associated ancestry cluster than the roughly 650-donor mean. In a later genetic analysis, a missense DCLRE1C variant was associated with V-gene and J-gene trimming of TCR beta chains, and the association was replicated in an independent cohort. A later analysis associated roughly 17,000 TCR beta sequences with specific HLA alleles at a false discovery rate of 0.05. A cluster of highly shared sequence variants was judged likely to be a technical artifact of the sequencing pipeline. A few of the identified cytomegalovirus-associated TCR beta chains were confirmed in vitro to be specific for cytomegalovirus antigens. A later analysis found that most CMV-associated TCR beta chains appeared HLA-restricted, with HLA associations seemingly driven largely by CMV exposure. Linkage disequilibrium might explain the correlated functional status among segregating V segments, but an unknown experimental factor could not be ruled out. When HLA alleles, especially DR and DQ, strongly co-occurred, attributing TCR associations to individual alleles was difficult. Compared with equally common non-associated chains, HLA-associated TCR beta chains in a later analysis were more clonally expanded and had lower generation probabilities. The only immune exposure information available for the cohort was CMV serostatus. While some public TCRs were present in many individuals, most TCR sequences turned up only very rarely across donors. A further reported finding was that TCR beta sequences accurately predicted the HLA-A and HLA-B alleles for most subjects in the first cohort. The 87-base-pair reads could not distinguish some IMGT-functional V segments, including TRBV6-2 and TRBV6-3, so those segments were excluded. It was suggested by the authors that the approach could potentially be generalized to other disease states and immunological phenotypes.

The protocol used for the library was the immunoSEQ multiplex PCR assay. For the multiplex PCR, a mixture combining 60 forward primers for TCR Vbeta segments and 13 reverse primers for TCR Jbeta segments was used. The CDR3 region of rearranged TCR beta genes was amplified from genomic DNA by a multiplex PCR assay. On the Illumina HiSeq System, the amplified TCR beta libraries were sequenced as 87-base-pair reads. The authors' analysis ran thus. A later analysis counted tens of millions of unique TCR beta chains across the 650 to 800 repertoires, and some 11 million of these chains were shared by at least two donors. Raw reads were error-corrected and collapsed into unique sequences by a nearest-neighbor algorithm in which closely related sequences were merged to remove PCR and sequencing errors. CDR3 sequences were aligned to IMGT reference sequences to assign V, D and J gene segments. For a sequence to be retained, a match of at least six nucleotides was required to both a V gene segment and a J gene segment. Rearrangements were classified as productive when the CDR3 lacked stop codons and remained in frame with V and J, and all other rearrangements were classified as non-productive. CDR3 was defined according to IMGT convention as the region running from the second conserved V-encoded cysteine to the conserved J-encoded phenylalanine. In an earlier analysis of 500 to 650 of the donors, sequences lacking an unambiguous match to a single V gene segment were excluded. In an earlier analysis of approximately 590 of the donors, V segments were called functional above 56.7% productive rearrangements and were called segregating when the between-donor standard deviation exceeded 5%. To diagnose cytomegalovirus status from the catalog of TCR beta chain sequences, a statistical classification framework was built. In a later analysis, V and J genes were assigned by comparing TCR nucleotide sequences against IMGT/GENE-DB human TR gene sequences. The TCRdist pipeline was used in a later analysis to assign CDR3 sequences and most-parsimonious VDJ recombination scenarios. A later analysis defined each TCR beta chain by its CDR3 amino acid sequence plus V-gene family, and excluded reads lacking a unique V-gene family. A later analysis removed roughly 590 highly shared, low-generation-probability nucleotide sequences to deal with suspected cross-contamination and a sequencing artifact. In a later analysis, a clonal expansion index was calculated for each public chain from normalized within-repertoire ranks of inferred template counts. In a later analysis, generation probabilities were computed with a VDJ recombination model fitted to out-of-frame rearrangements, and the resulting probabilities were checked against IGoR. Hypergeometric tests were used in a later analysis to score TCR-TCR, TCR-HLA and TCR-CMV co-occurrence, with a repertoire-size bias correction applied to the TCR pairs. A later analysis estimated false discovery rates by permuting HLA or CMV assignments 20 times. In a later analysis, co-occurring TCRs were grouped using DBSCAN, and TCRdist sequence similarity was added for clustering within HLA-allele-positive subsets. Repertoires with fewer than 30,000 or more than 120,000 public chains were left out of co-occurrence clustering, as were a handful of repertoires with anomalous nucleotide sharing. TCRdb provides this immuneACCESS table in a form limited to in-frame rearrangements. Some clones are lacking; in checked studies, under half of them reflect an unresolved V gene, and why the rest are absent is not known. V and J calls and clone size are as listed in that table; D and trimming were resolved from the DNA. The sample contains some 190,000 clones, approximately 80% of them found a single time. The ten largest clones capture more than 1.1% of the sample.

Notes on this clone: Its antigen specificity is not known. No base quality information exists; no much larger clone differs at one position.

CDR1 and CDR2 (SQVTM, ANQGSEA) derive from the germline V gene. The germline V and J ends show losses of 3 bases and 5 bases respectively, and no gene match explains 11 bases of the junction. The cysteine opens and the phenylalanine closes a CDR3 of 15 amino acids. Of the read, only the CDR3 DNA is kept; its 45 bases are in frame from base 1. The cohort consisted of approximately 670 healthy bone marrow donors. All cohort members were sampled while nominally healthy, although unrecorded immune exposures were likely present. The donor was CMV seropositive and belonged to the group of 250 to 300 seropositive cohort members. A peripheral blood sample was provided by each donor, and peripheral blood mononuclear cells were used for TCR beta sequencing. The Qiagen DNeasy Blood Extraction Kit was used to extract genomic DNA from the blood cell samples.

The sample consisted of PBMCs. This receptor was taken from a girl aged 10-17 years in good health and CMV-seropositive. The rearrangement joined TRBV29-1 to TRBJ1-1, with 8 bases matching TRBD1. The CDR3 protein is CSVDSDRAPLTEAFF. The bases read TGCAGCGTTGACTCGGACAGGGCGCCCTTAACTGAAGCTTTCTTT. Extended through the reference TRBV29-1 and TRBJ1-1 proteins, this CDR3 yields the full variable domain: SAVISQKPSRDICQRGTSLTIQCQVDSQVTMMFWYRQQPGQSLTLIATANQGSEATYESGFVIDKFPISRPNLTFSTLTVSNMSPEDSSIYLCSVDSDRAPLTEAFFGQGTRLTVV.